This T cell receptor (beta chain) was identified during a study of patients and donors after allogeneic stem cell transplantation. TCRdb independently ran MiXCR on the RT-PCR reads; one entry per CDR3 protein. The sample lists around 200,000 distinct CDR3 sequences; 35% to 45% were seen once. CDR1 and CDR2 from the germline V gene are SGDLS and YYNGEE. V lost 0 bases, J lost 7 bases, and 4 bases stayed unmatched. The CDR3 totals 14 residues. The clonotype was recovered from a human donor who was either an allogeneic HSCT recipient or a stem cell or donor lymphocyte infusion donor (not recorded which). It is not recorded whose cells these are; they may come from a transplant donor. The specimen was blood, either unsorted or a sorted T cell fraction (not recorded which). J is TRBJ1-5 and V is TRBV9; 7 positions match TRBD1. Written as DNA, the CDR3 is TGTGCCAGCAGCGTAGAAGGGGGCGGGCAGCCCCAGCATTTT. It translates to CASSVEGGGQPQHF.